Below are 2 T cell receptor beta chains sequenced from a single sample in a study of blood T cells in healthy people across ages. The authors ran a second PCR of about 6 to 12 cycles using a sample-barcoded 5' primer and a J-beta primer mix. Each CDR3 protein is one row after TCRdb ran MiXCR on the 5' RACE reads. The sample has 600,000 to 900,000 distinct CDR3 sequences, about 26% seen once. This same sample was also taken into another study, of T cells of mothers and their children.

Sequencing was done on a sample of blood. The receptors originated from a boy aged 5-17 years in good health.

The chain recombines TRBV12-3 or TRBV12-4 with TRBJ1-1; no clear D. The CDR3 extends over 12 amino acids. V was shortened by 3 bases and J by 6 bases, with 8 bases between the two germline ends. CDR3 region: CASSLSVPEAFF. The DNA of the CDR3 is TGTGCCAGCAGTTTGAGCGTACCTGAAGCTTTCTTT.

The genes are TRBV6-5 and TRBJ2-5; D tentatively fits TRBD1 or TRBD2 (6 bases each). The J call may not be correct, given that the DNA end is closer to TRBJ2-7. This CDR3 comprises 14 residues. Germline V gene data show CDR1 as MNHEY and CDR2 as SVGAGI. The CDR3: CASSRGGDTYEQYF. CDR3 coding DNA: TGTGCCAGCAGCCGCGGAGGGGACACCTACGAGCAGTACTTC.